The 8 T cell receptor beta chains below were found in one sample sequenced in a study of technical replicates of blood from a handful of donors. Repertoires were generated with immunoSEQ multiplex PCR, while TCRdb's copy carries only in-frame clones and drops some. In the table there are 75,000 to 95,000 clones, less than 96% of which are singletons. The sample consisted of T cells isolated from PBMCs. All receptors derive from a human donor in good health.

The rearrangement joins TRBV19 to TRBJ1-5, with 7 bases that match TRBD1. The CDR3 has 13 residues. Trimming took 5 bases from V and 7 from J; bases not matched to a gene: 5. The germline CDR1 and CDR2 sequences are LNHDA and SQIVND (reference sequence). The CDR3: CASSAGGYQPQHF. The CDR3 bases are TGTGCCAGTAGTGCAGGGGGGTACCAGCCCCAGCATTTT.

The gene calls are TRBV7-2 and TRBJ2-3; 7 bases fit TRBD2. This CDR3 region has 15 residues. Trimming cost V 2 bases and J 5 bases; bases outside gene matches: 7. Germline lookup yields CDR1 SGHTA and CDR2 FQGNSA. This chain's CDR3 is CASSLYGGRGDTQYF. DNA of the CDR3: TGTGCCAGCAGCTTATATGGCGGGAGAGGAGATACGCAGTATTTT.

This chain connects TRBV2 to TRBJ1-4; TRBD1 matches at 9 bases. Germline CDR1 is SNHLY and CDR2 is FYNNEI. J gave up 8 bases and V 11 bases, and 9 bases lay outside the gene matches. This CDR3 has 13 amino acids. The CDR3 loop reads CAGSRQGGEKLFF. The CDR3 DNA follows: TGTGCCGGAAGCCGACAGGGGGGCGAAAAACTGTTTTTT.

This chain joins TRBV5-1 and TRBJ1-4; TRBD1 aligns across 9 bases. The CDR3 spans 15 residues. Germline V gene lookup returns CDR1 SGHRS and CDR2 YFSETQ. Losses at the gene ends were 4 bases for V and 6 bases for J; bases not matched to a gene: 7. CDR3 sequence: CASSMGTGLYEKLFF. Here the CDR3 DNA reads TGCGCCAGCAGCATGGGGACAGGGTTATATGAAAAACTGTTTTTT.

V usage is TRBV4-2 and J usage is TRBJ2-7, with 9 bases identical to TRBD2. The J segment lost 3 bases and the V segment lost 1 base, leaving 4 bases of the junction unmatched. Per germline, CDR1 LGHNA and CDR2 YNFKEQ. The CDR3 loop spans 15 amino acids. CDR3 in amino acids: CASSQVLAGLYEQYF. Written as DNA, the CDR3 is TGTGCCAGCAGCCAAGTCCTAGCGGGACTCTACGAGCAGTACTTC.

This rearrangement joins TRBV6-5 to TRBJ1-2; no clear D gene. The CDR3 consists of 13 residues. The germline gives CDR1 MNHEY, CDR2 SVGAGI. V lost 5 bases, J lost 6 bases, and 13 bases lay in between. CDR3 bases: TGTGCCAGCAGTCCCACGCGGTCTCATGGCTACACCTTC. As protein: CASSPTRSHGYTF.

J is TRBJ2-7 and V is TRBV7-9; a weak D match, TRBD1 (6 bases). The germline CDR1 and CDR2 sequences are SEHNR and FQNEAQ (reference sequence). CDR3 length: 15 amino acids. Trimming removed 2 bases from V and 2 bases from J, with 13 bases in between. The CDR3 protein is CASSLYPGQTYEQYF. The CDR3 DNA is TGTGCCAGCAGCTTATATCCCGGACAGACCTACGAGCAGTACTTC.

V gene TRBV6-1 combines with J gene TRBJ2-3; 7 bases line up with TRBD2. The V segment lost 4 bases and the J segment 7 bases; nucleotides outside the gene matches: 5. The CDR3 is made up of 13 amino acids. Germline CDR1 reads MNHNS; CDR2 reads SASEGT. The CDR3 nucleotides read TGTGCCAGCAGTGCACGGGAGGAGAATACGCAGTATTTT. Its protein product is CASSAREENTQYF.